Below, 15 T cell receptor beta chains from the same sample are listed, as sequenced in a study of T cells in Graves' hyperthyroidism and ophthalmopathy. Amplification of TCR beta CDR3 regions was performed using RNA transcripts as template. HTBI primers were employed in a first-round RT-PCR of the TCR CDR3. TCRdb passed the multiplex PCR reads through MiXCR, listing each CDR3 protein once. The data contain a few hundred thousand distinct CDR3 sequences, less than 20% of them singletons. The specimen was blood. These receptors were collected from a woman in her late teens or twenties with Graves' hyperthyroidism that later progressed to Graves' ophthalmopathy.

The chain combines TRBV28 with TRBJ2-7; D gene ambiguous. V gave up 5 bases and J gave up 4 bases, with 18 bases separating them. Per the germline V gene, CDR1 is MDHEN and CDR2 is SYDVKM. There are 15 residues in the CDR3. The CDR3 region is CASSPTFRGEYEQYF. The CDR3 nucleotides read TGTGCCAGCAGTCCTACTTTTCGCGGAGAGTACGAGCAGTACTTC.

This clonotype was seen many times. The CDR3 DNA reads as TGTGCCAGTGAGACTAGCGGGAAGACTAATGAGCAGTTCTTC. Amino acid sequence: CASETSGKTNEQFF. This rearrangement joins TRBV2 to TRBJ2-1, with 11 bases matching TRBD2. Germline V lookup: CDR1 SNHLY, CDR2 FYNNEI. The CDR3 runs 14 residues. V gave up 9 bases and J gave up 7 bases; unmatched junction bases: 8.

The chain joins TRBV12-3 or TRBV12-4 to TRBJ2-1; D is perhaps TRBD1 (5 bases). V lost 9 bases and J 7 bases, leaving 19 bases between the germline ends. CDR3 length equals 14 residues. This chain's CDR3 is CARLTLSGQNEQFF. DNA of the CDR3: TGTGCCAGACTAACCCTCTCAGGGCAGAATGAGCAGTTCTTC.

This clonotype was picked up a small number of times. The chain couples TRBV7-3 to TRBJ2-2, with no clear D. CDR1 is SGHTA, CDR2 FQGTGA, per germline. V dropped 0 bases and J dropped 5 bases, with 13 bases sitting between them. This CDR3 comprises 16 residues. CDR3 sequence: CASSLTKPASTGELFF. The DNA for the CDR3 is TGTGCCAGCAGCTTAACAAAGCCAGCTAGTACCGGGGAGCTGTTTTTT.

This clonotype was seen ten or more times. The chain employs TRBV7-6 and TRBJ2-5; TRBD1 aligns across 7 bases. Germline CDR1 and CDR2: SGHVS and FNYEAQ. The CDR3 is made up of 14 amino acids. Losses at the gene ends were 6 bases for V and 5 bases for J; bases not matched to a gene: 9. The CDR3: CASSVGTAAETQYF. Here the CDR3 DNA reads TGTGCCAGCAGTGTGGGGACAGCCGCGGAGACCCAGTACTTC.

This chain connects TRBV5-1 to TRBJ2-2; possible D gene TRBD2, 7 bases. V lost 0 bases and J 7 bases, leaving 13 bases between the germline ends. The CDR3 has 15 amino acids. Germline V lookup: CDR1 SGHRS, CDR2 YFSETQ. CDR3 loop: CASSLAGGHGGELFF. CDR3 DNA sequence: TGCGCCAGCAGCTTGGCGGGGGGCCATGGCGGGGAGCTGTTTTTT.

This clonotype appeared a few times. The chain links TRBV7-2 to TRBJ2-3; TRBD2 agrees at 13 bases. Germline assignment: CDR1 SGHTA and CDR2 FQGNSA. Losses at the gene ends were 5 bases for V and 3 bases for J; bases not matched to a gene: 2. The CDR3 totals 15 residues. The DNA of the CDR3 is TGTGCCAGCAGCACGGGACTAGCGGGAACAGATACGCAGTATTTT. Its protein is CASSTGLAGTDTQYF.

There are many counts of this clonotype. The genes are TRBV6-1 and TRBJ2-1; 10 bases are shared with TRBD2. There are 16 residues in the CDR3. J gave up 5 bases and V 9 bases, and 13 bases lay outside the gene matches. Germline assignment: CDR1 MNHNS and CDR2 SASEGT. CDR3 sequence: CASDYTSGNGNNEQFF. CDR3 in DNA: TGTGCCAGTGATTACACTAGCGGGAACGGAAACAATGAGCAGTTCTTC.

This clonotype appeared a single time. V usage is TRBV7-3 and J usage is TRBJ2-1; D unresolved. The CDR3 has 12 amino acids. CDR1 and CDR2 from the germline V gene are SGHTA and FQGTGA. Trimming stripped 4 bases from V and 10 bases from J, with 11 bases between. The CDR3 is CASSSPFEEQFF. CDR3 nucleotide sequence: TGTGCCAGCAGCTCCCCTTTCGAGGAGCAGTTCTTC.

This clonotype was seen a handful of times. The chain joins TRBV25-1 to TRBJ2-7; D is undetermined. Germline V gene data show CDR1 as MGHDK and CDR2 as SYGVNS. This CDR3 has 13 amino acids. V lost 4 bases and J 6 bases, leaving 13 bases between the germline ends. This CDR3 reads CASSVASGTEQYF. Here the CDR3 DNA reads TGTGCCAGCAGTGTGGCCAGTGGAACCGAGCAGTACTTC.

The chain employs TRBV30 and TRBJ2-2; 7 bases fit TRBD2. The J segment lost 0 bases and the V segment lost 2 bases, leaving 9 bases of the junction unmatched. Germline CDR1 reads GTSNPN; CDR2 reads SVGIG (reference sequence). The CDR3 is made up of 17 amino acids. CDR3 sequence (DNA): TGTGCCTGGAGTATAACCCCGGGACTACCGAACACCGGGGAGCTGTTTTTT. It translates to CAWSITPGLPNTGELFF.

Comments on this clonotype: Just one base apart from a much larger clone, this may be a read error. This chain links TRBV3-2 with TRBJ2-1. TRBV3-2 is a known pseudogene. CDR3 length equals 14 residues. The CDR3 region has the DNA TGTGCCAGCATCCCCTACCCAACAGACGATGAGCAGTTCTTC. It encodes CASIPYPTDDEQFF.

This clonotype has ten or more counts. The J gene is TRBJ1-4, the V gene TRBV28; D is possibly TRBD1 (5 bases). Germline assignment: CDR1 MDHEN and CDR2 SYDVKM. Trimming took off 4 bases at V and 1 base at J, with 10 bases between the two ends. CDR3 length: 15 residues. The CDR3, as DNA: TGTGCCAGCAGTTCTCCTGGGGGAACTAATGAAAAACTGTTTTTT. It is translated as CASSSPGGTNEKLFF.

This clonotype was seen repeatedly, ten times or more. This chain connects TRBV7-2 to TRBJ2-1, with unresolved D. The CDR3 loop spans 12 amino acids. The germline gives CDR1 SGHTA, CDR2 FQGNSA. With 7 bases removed from V and 5 bases from J, the gap between germline ends came to 9 bases. CDR3 sequence: CASTDRDNEQFF. The DNA for the CDR3 is TGTGCCAGCACGGACCGGGACAATGAGCAGTTCTTC.

This clonotype turned up a few times. This chain uses TRBV28 with TRBJ2-7, with 7 bases matching TRBD1. Per the germline V gene, CDR1 is MDHEN and CDR2 is SYDVKM. Trimming took 1 base from V and 2 from J; bases not matched to a gene: 5. The CDR3 totals 15 residues. CDR3 in DNA: TGTGCCAGCAGTTTATTAGGGGGCCAACCCTACGAGCAGTACTTC. Translation gives CASSLLGGQPYEQYF.